The 21 T cell receptor beta chains below come from one sample, sequenced in a study of shared clonotypes between healthy human individuals. Here immunoSEQ multiplex PCR was the method, and the copy in TCRdb shows in-frame clones only, minus some. The repertoire includes about 2.4 million clones, roughly 93% of them detected once, and around 0.37% sits in the top ten. Sequencing was carried out using naive CD4+ T cells from PBMCs. Subset meaning: CD45RA+ positively selected. The receptors derive from a man younger than 30 in good health. Some clones in this sample may be carry-over from other donors' samples.

This clone has more than one count but fewer than ten. Distinct nucleotide sequences in the sample also encode this CDR3. This rearrangement joins TRBV7-2 to TRBJ2-3; D remains unclear. The V gene's germline CDR1 is SGHTA and CDR2 FQGNSA. Trimming took 2 bases from V and 1 from J, leaving 4 bases between them. The CDR3 has 13 residues. CDR3 nucleotides: TGTGCCAGCAGCTTACTGGGCACAGATACGCAGTATTTT. This gives the protein CASSLLGTDTQYF.

The chain carries TRBV5-1 and TRBJ2-5; 7 bases line up with TRBD1. The junction had 10 bases not matched to a gene; V was cut back by 2 bases and J by 3 bases. This CDR3 contains 16 residues. Germline CDR1 is SGHRS and CDR2 is YFSETQ. The CDR3: CASSFFKTGTEETQYF. The CDR3 coding sequence is TGCGCCAGCAGCTTTTTCAAAACCGGGACAGAAGAGACCCAGTACTTC.

V and J are TRBV6-6 and TRBJ1-4; D ambiguous. Between the trimmed V and J ends, which lost 5 bases and 8 bases, there was a span of 15 bases. The CDR3 spans 14 residues. Germline CDR1 is MNHNY and CDR2 is SVGAGI (reference sequence). In nucleotides, the CDR3 is TGTGCCAGCAGTACACGTTCGGGCAGGGAAAAACTGTTTTTT. It yields the protein CASSTRSGREKLFF.

V usage is TRBV5-4 and J usage is TRBJ2-1; the match to TRBD2 covers 14 bases. The germline V gene has CDR1 SGHNT and CDR2 YYREEE (reference sequence). The V gene end was trimmed by 4 bases and the J gene end by 7 bases; junction bases not matched to a gene: 7. The CDR3 loop spans 16 amino acids. The CDR3 spells CASSRGTSGSLNEQFF. The CDR3 DNA reads as TGTGCCAGCAGCCGCGGGACTAGCGGGAGTCTAAATGAGCAGTTCTTC.

The rearrangement links TRBV11-3 to TRBJ2-1; 9 bases fit TRBD2. This CDR3 has 15 amino acids. Trimming removed 5 bases from V and 3 bases from J; junction bases left unmatched: 5. CDR1 is SGHNT and CDR2 is YENEEA in the germline V gene. The CDR3 DNA reads TGTGCCAGCAGCGGTAGGACTAGCGACTACAATGAGCAGTTCTTC. Its translation: CASSGRTSDYNEQFF. Variable domain in full (rest from reference TRBV11-3 and TRBJ2-1): EAGVVQSPRYKIIEKKQPVAFWCNPISGHNTLYWYLQNLGQGPELLIRYENEEAVDDSQLPKDRFSAERLKGVDSTLKIQPAELGDSAVYLCASSGRTSDYNEQFFGPGTRLTVL.

The rearrangement joins TRBV12-5 to TRBJ2-2, with no clear D. This CDR3 is 14 amino acids long. The germline gives CDR1 LGHNT, CDR2 FRNRAP. The germline V and J ends were trimmed by 3 bases and 4 bases, with 9 bases remaining between them. This CDR3 reads CASGFGMGTGELFF. CDR3 DNA: TGTGCTAGTGGTTTCGGCATGGGCACCGGGGAGCTGTTTTTT.

The V and J genes are TRBV6-6 and TRBJ2-1; 9 positions match TRBD2. CDR1 is MNHNY and CDR2 is SVGAGI in the germline V gene (reference sequence). V gave up 6 bases and J gave up 8 bases; unmatched junction bases: 11. The CDR3 contains 15 residues. The CDR3 sequence: CASRPPGLAYDEQFF. CDR3 sequence (DNA): TGTGCCAGCAGGCCACCGGGACTAGCTTATGATGAGCAGTTCTTC.

The chain employs TRBV6-5 and TRBJ2-3, with TRBD2 as a possible D gene (5 bases). Germline V gene data show CDR1 as MNHEY and CDR2 as SVGAGI. The length of the CDR3 is 13 residues. The V and J ends lost 6 bases and 2 bases respectively, with 9 bases between them. The CDR3, as DNA: TGTGCCAGCAGAAGCGGCTACACAGATACGCAGTATTTT. This sequence encodes CASRSGYTDTQYF.

This chain joins TRBV29-1 and TRBJ2-4; maybe TRBD2 (7 bases). The germline V gene encodes CDR1 SQVTM and CDR2 ANQGSEA. The V end was cut by 3 bases, the J end by 5 bases, with 11 bases between. The CDR3 length is 13 residues. This CDR3 reads CSVDGGLENIQYF. In nucleotides, the CDR3 is TGCAGCGTTGACGGGGGGCTAGAAAACATTCAGTACTTC. Full variable domain (remainder filled in from reference TRBV29-1 and TRBJ2-4): SAVISQKPSRDICQRGTSLTIQCQVDSQVTMMFWYRQQPGQSLTLIATANQGSEATYESGFVIDKFPISRPNLTFSTLTVSNMSPEDSSIYLCSVDGGLENIQYFGAGTRLSVL.

Regarding this clone: This same CDR3 is encoded by further DNA sequences in the sample. The J gene is TRBJ2-2, the V gene TRBV5-5, with D perhaps TRBD1 or TRBD2 (5 bases each). The CDR3 covers 16 residues. V dropped 2 bases and J dropped 3 bases, with 14 bases sitting between them. Germline CDR1 SGHKS, CDR2 YYEKEE (reference sequence). The CDR3 here is CASSLLPGRDTGELFF. The CDR3 coding sequence is TGTGCCAGCAGCTTACTTCCGGGGCGTGACACCGGGGAGCTGTTTTTT.

The chain joins TRBV6-5 to TRBJ1-1; D is undetermined. Germline V CDR1 and CDR2: MNHEY, SVGAGI. V lost 2 bases and J 6 bases, leaving 10 bases between the germline ends. This CDR3 has 13 amino acids. The CDR3 sequence is CASSYAANSEAFF. In nucleotides, the CDR3 is TGTGCCAGCAGTTACGCAGCTAACTCTGAAGCTTTCTTT.

The chain has TRBV5-1 and TRBJ1-1; unclear D gene. The CDR3 runs 14 residues. Germline V CDR1 and CDR2: SGHRS, YFSETQ. Trimming removed 4 bases at V and 0 bases at J, with 10 bases between. The CDR3 DNA reads TGCGCCAGCAGCGAACCCACTATGAACACTGAAGCTTTCTTT. Amino acids: CASSEPTMNTEAFF.

This clone was observed a single time. CDR3 residues: CASSQEQLTDTQYF. In nucleotides, the CDR3 is TGCGCCAGCAGCCAAGAACAGCTTACAGATACGCAGTATTTT. This rearrangement joins TRBV5-1 to TRBJ2-3, with D unresolved. This CDR3 spans 14 amino acids. Germline V gene lookup returns CDR1 SGHRS and CDR2 YFSETQ. V gave up 4 bases and J gave up 3 bases, with 12 bases separating them.

V and J are TRBV7-2 and TRBJ2-7, with 13 nucleotides matching TRBD2. CDR3 length: 15 residues. Trimming removed 4 bases from V and 5 bases from J; junction bases left unmatched: 5. The germline V gene encodes CDR1 SGHTA and CDR2 FQGNSA. CDR3 DNA: TGTGCCAGCAGCTCCCGAGGGACTAGCGGGGACGAGCAGTACTTC. Amino acid sequence: CASSSRGTSGDEQYF.

The V and J genes are TRBV30 and TRBJ1-2; TRBD1 agrees at 7 bases. Germline CDR1 and CDR2: GTSNPN and SVGIG (reference sequence). The CDR3 runs to 15 residues. Germline trimming cut 4 bases from V and 5 bases from J; bases unmatched to any gene: 13. CDR3 sequence: CAWTVNQGVRYGYTF. The CDR3 region has the DNA TGTGCCTGGACCGTTAATCAGGGGGTTAGGTATGGCTACACCTTC.

This chain connects TRBV6-6 to TRBJ2-1; 8 nucleotides align to TRBD1. Germline trimming cut 8 bases from V and 8 bases from J; bases unmatched to any gene: 11. There are 14 residues in the CDR3. The germline CDR1 and CDR2 sequences are MNHNY and SVGAGI (reference sequence). DNA for the CDR3: TGTGCCAGCCAGCGGACAGGGAGCATGGATGAGCAGTTCTTC. Its protein product is CASQRTGSMDEQFF.

The rearrangement links TRBV9 to TRBJ2-3; 9 bases agree with TRBD2. With 0 bases clipped from V and 6 bases from J, the junction kept 8 bases outside the gene matches. The germline V gene encodes CDR1 SGDLS and CDR2 YYNGEE. This CDR3 is built from 16 residues. CDR3 sequence: CASSVAAGGPSDTQYF. CDR3 nucleotide sequence: TGTGCCAGCAGCGTAGCGGCGGGAGGGCCCTCGGATACGCAGTATTTT. Based on the CDR3 plus reference TRBV9 and TRBJ2-3, the full variable domain is DSGVTQTPKHLITATGQRVTLRCSPRSGDLSVYWYQQSLDQGLQFLIQYYNGEERAKGNILERFSAQQFPDLHSELNLSSLELGDSALYFCASSVAAGGPSDTQYFGPGTRLTVL.

This chain links TRBV5-1 with TRBJ2-3; D possibly corresponds to TRBD1 (7 bases). CDR1 SGHRS and CDR2 YFSETQ come from the germline V gene. CDR3 length: 14 residues. The ends were cut back, 7 bases at V and 0 bases at J, with 12 bases in the middle. CDR3 nucleotides: TGCGCCAGCGGCGGGACAGTTAGCACAGATACGCAGTATTTT. Its protein product is CASGGTVSTDTQYF. The complete variable domain, with remaining parts taken from reference TRBV5-1 and TRBJ2-3, reads KAGVTQTPRYLIKTRGQQVTLSCSPISGHRSVSWYQQTPGQGLQFLFEYFSETQRNKGNFPGRFSGRQFSNSRSEMNVSTLELGDSALYLCASGGTVSTDTQYFGPGTRLTVL.

This clone is a singleton in its sample. The chain is built from TRBV28 and TRBJ1-4, with 8 bases identical to TRBD1. Germline V gene sequence: CDR1 MDHEN, CDR2 SYDVKM. Trimming took 6 bases from V and 4 from J; bases not matched to a gene: 4. The CDR3 extends over 14 amino acids. Written as DNA, the CDR3 is TGTGCCAGCAGAACCGACAGGGGTAATGAAAAACTGTTTTTT. It codes for CASRTDRGNEKLFF.

The CDR3 is CASGRRGNGEKLFF. In DNA, the CDR3 is TGTGCCAGCGGCAGGAGGGGGAATGGTGAAAAACTGTTTTTT. V gene TRBV5-6 combines with J gene TRBJ1-4; the D gene is possibly TRBD1 (6 bases). This CDR3 has 14 amino acids. V was clipped by 7 bases and J by 7 bases, with 17 bases between them. Per germline, CDR1 SGHDT and CDR2 YYEEEE. Supplemented by reference TRBV5-6 and TRBJ1-4, the full variable domain reads DAGVTQSPTHLIKTRGQQVTLRCSPKSGHDTVSWYQQALGQGPQFIFQYYEEEERQRGNFPDRFSGHQFPNYSSELNVNALLLGDSALYLCASGRRGNGEKLFFGSGTQLSVL.

The V and J genes are TRBV7-9 and TRBJ2-1; 7 nucleotides agree with TRBD1. V lost 7 bases and J lost 4; bases outside the gene matches: 7. The CDR3 loop spans 14 amino acids. Germline V gene sequence: CDR1 SEHNR, CDR2 FQNEAQ (reference sequence). The CDR3: CASKGTARYNEQFF. CDR3 nucleotides: TGTGCCAGCAAGGGGACAGCTAGATACAATGAGCAGTTCTTC.